Following are 6 T cell receptor beta chains from one sample sequenced in a study of response to subunit inactivated influenza vaccine. TCRdb reanalysed the RT-PCR reads using MiXCR and keeps one entry per CDR3 protein. The repertoire holds 500,000 to 750,000 distinct CDR3 sequences, 12% to 15% seen once, with 8.5% to 14% in the top ten. Sequencing used PBMCs from blood, obtained 12 days after vaccination. The receptors were sampled from a man aged 45 to 65 who received an inactivated influenza vaccine.

V is TRBV5-1 and J is TRBJ2-1, with D perhaps TRBD2 (6 bases). Trimming took off 7 bases at V and 7 bases at J, with 18 bases between the two ends. The V gene's germline CDR1 is SGHRS and CDR2 YFSETQ. CDR3 length equals 14 residues. For the CDR3, the DNA is TGCGCCAGCGCGTCTAGCGTTATTGTTAATGAGCAGTTCTTC. This gives the protein CASASSVIVNEQFF.

A word on this clonotype: A much larger clonotype is one base distant, so this may be a read error. The V gene is TRBV30, the J gene TRBJ2-7; D is unresolved. The CDR3 runs 12 residues. Looked up from germline, CDR1 is GTSNPN and CDR2 is SVGIG (reference sequence). The CDR3 coding sequence is TGTGCCCGGAGTGGTCAGTCCTACGAGCAGTACTTC. Amino acids: CARSGQSYEQYF.

This clonotype was detected many times. The gene calls are TRBV20-1 and TRBJ1-5, with 10 bases identical to TRBD1. V lost 1 base and J lost 4; bases outside the gene matches: 1. The CDR3 is made up of 14 amino acids. CDR1 and CDR2 (germline): DFQATT, SNEGSKA (reference sequence). The CDR3 nucleotides read TGCAGTGCTAGAGGGGGACAGGGGAATCAGCCCCAGCATTTT. This codes for CSARGGQGNQPQHF.

The rearrangement uses TRBV19 and TRBJ2-7; a possible D gene is TRBD2 (5 bases). The V and J ends lost 0 bases and 2 bases respectively, with 11 bases between them. Germline assignment: CDR1 LNHDA and CDR2 SQIVND (reference sequence). This CDR3 is built from 15 residues. This chain's CDR3 is CASSIDQRRAYEQYF. CDR3 DNA: TGTGCCAGTAGTATAGACCAGCGGAGAGCCTACGAGCAGTACTTC.

This clonotype came up a few times. J is TRBJ2-7 and V is TRBV6-5; D gene unclear. CDR1 and CDR2 from the germline V gene are MNHEY and SVGAGI. This CDR3 comprises 15 residues. With 0 bases removed from V and 1 base from J, the gap between germline ends came to 10 bases. CDR3 nucleotides: TGTGCCAGCAGTTACTCGTTGAGACAATCCTACGAGCAGTACTTC. It translates to CASSYSLRQSYEQYF.

This clonotype was detected ten times or more. The V call is TRBV6-1, the J call TRBJ1-6; D is perhaps TRBD1 (5 bases). The CDR3 runs 15 residues. From germline, CDR1 is MNHNS and CDR2 SASEGT. V was cut by 7 bases and J by 14 bases, with 24 bases left in between. Written as DNA, the CDR3 is TGTGCCAGCACCTCCACATCCAGTAAGGGGAATGCCCTCCACTTT. Encoded protein: CASTSTSSKGNALHF.